Included here is one TCR beta chain sequence, with context. This sample stems from a study of blood T cell repertoires in COVID-19. Study overall: Sources were T cells, B-cell-depleted T cells, or PBMCs; the material itself was cDNA or gDNA.

The V gene's germline CDR1 is SGHDT and CDR2 YYEEEE. V was trimmed by 5 bases and J by 4 bases, leaving 15 bases between them. The CDR3 extends over 14 amino acids. Clinical history reported by participants formed the basis on which cohorts were assigned. Donors in Cohort 3 who had recovered were those with two negative PCRs, healthcare professional clearance, or resolution of their symptoms. In the authors' workflow: Reference gene primers were amplified, and this amplification served to estimate nucleated cell counts. Repertoires were generated with immunoSEQ multiplex PCR, while TCRdb's copy carries only in-frame clones and drops some. The V and J calls and clone size come from that table; D and trimming were worked out from the DNA. The sample includes roughly 180,000 clones, roughly 86% of them seen just once.

The V and J genes are TRBV5-6 and TRBJ1-1; possibly TRBD1 for D (5 bases). This sequence originates from a woman in her 30s who had recovered from COVID-19. The material sequenced was PBMCs or T cells enriched from blood (not recorded which). The CDR3, as DNA: TGTGCCAGCAGATACGCGACAGCCTCCACTGAAGCTTTCTTT. This translates into CASRYATASTEAFF.